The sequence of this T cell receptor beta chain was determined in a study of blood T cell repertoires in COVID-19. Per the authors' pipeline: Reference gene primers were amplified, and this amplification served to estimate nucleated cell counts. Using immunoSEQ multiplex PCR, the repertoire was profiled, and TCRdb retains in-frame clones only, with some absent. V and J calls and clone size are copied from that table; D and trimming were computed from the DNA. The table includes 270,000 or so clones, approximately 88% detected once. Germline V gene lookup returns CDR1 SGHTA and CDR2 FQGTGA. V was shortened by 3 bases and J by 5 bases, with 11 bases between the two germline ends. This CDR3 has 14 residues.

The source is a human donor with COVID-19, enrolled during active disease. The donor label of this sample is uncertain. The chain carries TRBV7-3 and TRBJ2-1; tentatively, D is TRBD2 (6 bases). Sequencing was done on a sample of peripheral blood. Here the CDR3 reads CASSFAGPNNEQFF. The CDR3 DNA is TGTGCCAGCAGCTTCGCGGGGCCGAACAATGAGCAGTTCTTC.